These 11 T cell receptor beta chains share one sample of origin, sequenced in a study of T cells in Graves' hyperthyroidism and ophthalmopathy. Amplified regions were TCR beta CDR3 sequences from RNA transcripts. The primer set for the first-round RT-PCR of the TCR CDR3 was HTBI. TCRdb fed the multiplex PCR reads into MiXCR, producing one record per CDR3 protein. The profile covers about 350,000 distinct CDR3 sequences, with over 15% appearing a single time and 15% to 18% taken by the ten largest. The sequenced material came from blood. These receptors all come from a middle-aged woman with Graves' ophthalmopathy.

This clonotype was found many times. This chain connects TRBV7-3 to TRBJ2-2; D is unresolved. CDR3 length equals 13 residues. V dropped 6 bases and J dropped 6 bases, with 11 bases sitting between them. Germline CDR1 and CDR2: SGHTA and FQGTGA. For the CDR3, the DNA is TGTGCCAGCAGTTCTAGGGTGGCCGGGGAGCTGTTTTTT. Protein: CASSSRVAGELFF.

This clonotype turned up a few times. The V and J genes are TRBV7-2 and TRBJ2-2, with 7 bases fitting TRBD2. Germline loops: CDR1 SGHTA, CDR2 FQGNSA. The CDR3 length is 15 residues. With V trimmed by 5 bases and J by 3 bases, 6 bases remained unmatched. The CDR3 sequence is CASSQMGGYTGELFF. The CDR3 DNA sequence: TGTGCCAGCAGCCAAATGGGGGGGTACACCGGGGAGCTGTTTTTT.

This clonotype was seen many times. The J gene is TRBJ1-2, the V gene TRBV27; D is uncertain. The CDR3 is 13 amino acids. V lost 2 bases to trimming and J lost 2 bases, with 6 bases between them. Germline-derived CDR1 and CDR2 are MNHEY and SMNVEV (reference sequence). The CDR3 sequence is CASSLNINYGYTF. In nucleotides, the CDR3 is TGTGCCAGCAGTTTAAACATCAACTATGGCTACACCTTC.

This CDR3 reads CASSVGSGTEAFF. In DNA form, the CDR3 reads TGTGCCAGTAGTGTCGGGAGCGGGACTGAAGCTTTCTTT. The chain carries TRBV19 and TRBJ1-1; D is uncertain. The CDR3 has 13 amino acids. Germline values: CDR1 LNHDA, CDR2 SQIVND (reference sequence). V was cut by 5 bases and J by 5 bases, with 12 bases left in between.

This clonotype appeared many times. The CDR3 region is CAWSVLWDRGTAEQYF. DNA of the CDR3: TGTGCCTGGAGTGTGCTGTGGGACAGGGGAACGGCCGAGCAGTACTTC. The genes are TRBV30 and TRBJ2-7, with 10 bases aligning to TRBD1. Trimming took 0 bases from V and 6 from J; bases not matched to a gene: 11. The germline gives CDR1 GTSNPN, CDR2 SVGIG (reference sequence). The CDR3 sequence is 16 residues long.

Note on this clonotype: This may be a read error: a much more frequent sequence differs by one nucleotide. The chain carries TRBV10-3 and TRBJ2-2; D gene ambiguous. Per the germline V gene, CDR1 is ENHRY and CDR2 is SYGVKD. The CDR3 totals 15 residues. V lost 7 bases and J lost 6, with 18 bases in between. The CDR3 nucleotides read TGTGCCATCACCAAGCAAGGGTTATTAGCCGGGGAGCTGTTTTTT. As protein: CAITKQGLLAGELFF.

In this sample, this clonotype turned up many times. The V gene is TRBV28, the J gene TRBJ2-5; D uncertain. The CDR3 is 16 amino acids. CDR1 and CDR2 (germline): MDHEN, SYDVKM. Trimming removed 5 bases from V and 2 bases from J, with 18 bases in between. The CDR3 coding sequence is TGTGCCAGCAGTGCCAGACGGGTCATCGGACAAGAGACCCAGTACTTC. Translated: CASSARRVIGQETQYF.

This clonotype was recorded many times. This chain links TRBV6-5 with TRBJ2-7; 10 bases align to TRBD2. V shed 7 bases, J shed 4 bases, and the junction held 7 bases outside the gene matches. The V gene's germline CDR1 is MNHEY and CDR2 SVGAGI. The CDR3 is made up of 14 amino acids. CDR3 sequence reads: CASIYSGRAYEQYF. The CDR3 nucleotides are TGTGCCAGCATCTACAGCGGGAGGGCGTACGAGCAGTACTTC.

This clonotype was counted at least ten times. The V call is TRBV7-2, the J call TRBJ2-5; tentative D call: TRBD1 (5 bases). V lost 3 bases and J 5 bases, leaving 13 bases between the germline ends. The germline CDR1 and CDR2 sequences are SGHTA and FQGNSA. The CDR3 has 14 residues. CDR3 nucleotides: TGTGCCAGCAGCTTGAGCAGGGTCAGGGAGACCCAGTACTTC. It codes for CASSLSRVRETQYF.

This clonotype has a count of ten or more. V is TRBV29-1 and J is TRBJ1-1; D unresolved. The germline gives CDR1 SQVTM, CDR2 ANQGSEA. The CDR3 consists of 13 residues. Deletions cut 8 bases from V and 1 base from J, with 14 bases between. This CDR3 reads CSHGVLQNTEAFF. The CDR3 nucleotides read TGCAGCCATGGGGTCTTGCAGAACACTGAAGCTTTCTTT.

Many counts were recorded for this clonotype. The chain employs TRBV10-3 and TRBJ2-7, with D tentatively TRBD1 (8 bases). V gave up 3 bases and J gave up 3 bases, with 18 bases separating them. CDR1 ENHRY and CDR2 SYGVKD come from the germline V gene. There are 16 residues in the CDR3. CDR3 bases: TGTGCCATCAGTGATGGACAGGGTACGGGGGGCTACGAGCAGTACTTC. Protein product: CAISDGQGTGGYEQYF.